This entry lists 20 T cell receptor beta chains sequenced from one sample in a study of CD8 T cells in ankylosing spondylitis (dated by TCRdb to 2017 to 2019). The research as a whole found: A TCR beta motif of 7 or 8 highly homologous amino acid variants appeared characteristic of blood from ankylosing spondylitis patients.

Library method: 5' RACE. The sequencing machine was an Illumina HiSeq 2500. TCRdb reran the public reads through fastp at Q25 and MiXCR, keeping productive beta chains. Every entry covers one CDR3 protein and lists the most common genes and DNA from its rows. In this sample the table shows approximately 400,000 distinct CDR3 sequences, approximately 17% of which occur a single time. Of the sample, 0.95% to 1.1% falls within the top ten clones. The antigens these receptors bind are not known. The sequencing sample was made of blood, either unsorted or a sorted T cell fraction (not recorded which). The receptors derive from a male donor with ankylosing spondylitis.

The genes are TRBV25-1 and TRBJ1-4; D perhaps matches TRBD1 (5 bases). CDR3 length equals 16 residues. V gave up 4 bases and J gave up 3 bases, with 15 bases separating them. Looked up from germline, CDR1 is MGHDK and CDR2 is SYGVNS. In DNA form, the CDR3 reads TGTGCCAGCAGTGTGGGACGGCTAGATGCTAATGAAAAACTGTTTTTT. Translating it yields CASSVGRLDANEKLFF.

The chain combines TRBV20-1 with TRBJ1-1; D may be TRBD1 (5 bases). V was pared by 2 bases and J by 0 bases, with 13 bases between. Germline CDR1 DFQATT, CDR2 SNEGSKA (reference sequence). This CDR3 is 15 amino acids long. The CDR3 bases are TGCAGTGCTAGACCAGGAGGACAATTGAACACTGAAGCTTTCTTT. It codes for CSARPGGQLNTEAFF.

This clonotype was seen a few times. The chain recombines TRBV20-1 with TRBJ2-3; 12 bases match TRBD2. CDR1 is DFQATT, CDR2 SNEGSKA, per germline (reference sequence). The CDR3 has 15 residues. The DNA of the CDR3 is TGCAGCCCTAGCGGGAGGGCCTTGGGCACAGATACGCAGTATTTT. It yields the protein CSPSGRALGTDTQYF.

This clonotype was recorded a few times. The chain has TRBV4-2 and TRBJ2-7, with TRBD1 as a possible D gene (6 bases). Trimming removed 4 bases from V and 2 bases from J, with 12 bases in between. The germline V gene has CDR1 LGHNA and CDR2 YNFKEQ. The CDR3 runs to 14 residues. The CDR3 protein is CASSPQGTAYEQYF. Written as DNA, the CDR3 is TGTGCCAGCAGCCCACAGGGAACAGCCTACGAGCAGTACTTC.

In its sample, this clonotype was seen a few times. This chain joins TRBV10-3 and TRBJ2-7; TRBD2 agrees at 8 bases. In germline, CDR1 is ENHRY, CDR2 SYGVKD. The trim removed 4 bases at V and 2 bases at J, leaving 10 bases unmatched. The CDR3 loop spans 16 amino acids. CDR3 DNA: TGTGCCATCAGTGCCGGGGCGGGAGGAGGCCCCTACGAGCAGTACTTC. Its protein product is CAISAGAGGGPYEQYF.

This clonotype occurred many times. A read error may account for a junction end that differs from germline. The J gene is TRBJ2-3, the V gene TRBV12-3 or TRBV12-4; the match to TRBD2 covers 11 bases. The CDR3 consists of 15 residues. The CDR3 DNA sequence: TGTGCCAGCAGCTTAGCGGGAGGGCGCACAGATACGCAGTATTTT. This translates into CASSLAGGRTDTQYF.

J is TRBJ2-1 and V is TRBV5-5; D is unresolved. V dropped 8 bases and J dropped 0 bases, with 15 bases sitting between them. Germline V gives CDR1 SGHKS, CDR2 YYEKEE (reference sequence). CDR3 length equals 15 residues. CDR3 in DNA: TGTGCCAGGAGTCCCGGGTTAAGCTCCTACAATGAGCAGTTCTTC. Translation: CARSPGLSSYNEQFF.

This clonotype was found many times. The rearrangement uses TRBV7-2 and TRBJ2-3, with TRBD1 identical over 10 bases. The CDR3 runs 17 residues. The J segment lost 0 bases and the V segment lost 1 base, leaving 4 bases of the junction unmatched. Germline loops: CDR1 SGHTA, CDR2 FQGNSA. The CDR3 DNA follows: TGTGCCAGCAGCTTAGGTCCGGACAGGGGGAGCACAGATACGCAGTATTTT. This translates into CASSLGPDRGSTDTQYF.

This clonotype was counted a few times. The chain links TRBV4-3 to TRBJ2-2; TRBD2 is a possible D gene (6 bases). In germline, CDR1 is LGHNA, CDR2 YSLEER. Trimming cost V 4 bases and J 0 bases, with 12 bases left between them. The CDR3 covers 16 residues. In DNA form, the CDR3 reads TGCGCCAGCAGCCTACCCGGGACTCCGAACACCGGGGAGCTGTTTTTT. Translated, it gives CASSLPGTPNTGELFF.

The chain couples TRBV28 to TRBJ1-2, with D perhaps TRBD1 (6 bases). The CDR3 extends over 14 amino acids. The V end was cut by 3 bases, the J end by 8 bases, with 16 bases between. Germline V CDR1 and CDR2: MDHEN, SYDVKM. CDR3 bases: TGTGCCAGCAGTTTCCGGACAGTATCGGGGGGCTACACCTTC. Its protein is CASSFRTVSGGYTF.

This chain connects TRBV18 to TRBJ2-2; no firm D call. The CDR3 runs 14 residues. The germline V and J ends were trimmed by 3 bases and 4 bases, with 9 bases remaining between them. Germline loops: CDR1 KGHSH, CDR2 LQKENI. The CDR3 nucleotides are TGTGCCAGCTCACCGAGTGTACGCACCGGGGAGCTGTTTTTT. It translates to CASSPSVRTGELFF.

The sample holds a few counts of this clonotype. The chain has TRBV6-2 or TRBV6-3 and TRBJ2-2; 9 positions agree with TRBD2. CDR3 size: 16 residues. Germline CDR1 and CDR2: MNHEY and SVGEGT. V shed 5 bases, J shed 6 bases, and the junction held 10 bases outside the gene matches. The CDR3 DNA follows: TGTGCCAGCAGTACTGCCTCAGGGACTAGCTCCGGGGAGCTGTTTTTT. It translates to CASSTASGTSSGELFF.

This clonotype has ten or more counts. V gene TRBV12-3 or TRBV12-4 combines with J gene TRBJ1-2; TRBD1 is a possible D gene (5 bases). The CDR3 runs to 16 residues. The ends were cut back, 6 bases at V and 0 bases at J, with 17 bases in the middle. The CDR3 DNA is TGTGCCAGCAGCAAAGCGGGACCGCCCGCTAACTATGGCTACACCTTC. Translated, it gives CASSKAGPPANYGYTF.

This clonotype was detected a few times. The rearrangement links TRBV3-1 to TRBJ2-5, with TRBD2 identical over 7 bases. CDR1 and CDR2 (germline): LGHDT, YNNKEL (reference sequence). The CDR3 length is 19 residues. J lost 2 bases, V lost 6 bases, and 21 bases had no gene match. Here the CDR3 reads CASSEQTGSGRPTQETQYF. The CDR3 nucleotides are TGTGCCAGCAGTGAACAAACGGGTAGCGGGCGTCCAACTCAAGAGACCCAGTACTTC.

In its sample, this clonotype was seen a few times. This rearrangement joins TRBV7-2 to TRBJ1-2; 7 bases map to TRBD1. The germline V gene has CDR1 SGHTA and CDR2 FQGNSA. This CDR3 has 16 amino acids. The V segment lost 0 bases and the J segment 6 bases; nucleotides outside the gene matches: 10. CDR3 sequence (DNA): TGTGCCAGCAGCTTAGCGCTTGGGACAGCCGATAATGGCTACACCTTC. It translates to CASSLALGTADNGYTF.

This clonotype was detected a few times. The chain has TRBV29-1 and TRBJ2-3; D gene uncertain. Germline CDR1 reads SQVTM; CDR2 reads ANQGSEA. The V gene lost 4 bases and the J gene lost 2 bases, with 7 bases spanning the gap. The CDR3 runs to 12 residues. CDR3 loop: CSVALLTDTQYF. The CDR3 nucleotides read TGCAGCGTTGCCCTACTCACAGATACGCAGTATTTT.

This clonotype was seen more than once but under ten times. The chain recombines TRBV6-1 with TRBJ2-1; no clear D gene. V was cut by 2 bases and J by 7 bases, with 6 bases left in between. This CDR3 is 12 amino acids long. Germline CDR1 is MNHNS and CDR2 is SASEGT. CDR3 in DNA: TGTGCCAGCAGTGAATTGGGGAATGAGCAGTTCTTC. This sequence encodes CASSELGNEQFF.

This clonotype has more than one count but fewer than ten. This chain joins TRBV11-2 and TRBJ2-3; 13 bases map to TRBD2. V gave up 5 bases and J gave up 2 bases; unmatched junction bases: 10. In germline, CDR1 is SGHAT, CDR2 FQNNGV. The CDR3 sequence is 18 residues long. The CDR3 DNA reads TGTGCCAGCAGCCCGCGGAGGACTAGCGGGAGCTTCACAGATACGCAGTATTTT. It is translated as CASSPRRTSGSFTDTQYF.

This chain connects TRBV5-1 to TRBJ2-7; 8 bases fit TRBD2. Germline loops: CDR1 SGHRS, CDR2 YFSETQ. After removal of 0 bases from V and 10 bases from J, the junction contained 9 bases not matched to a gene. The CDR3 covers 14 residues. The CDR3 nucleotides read TGCGCCAGCAGCTTGGGGCAAGCGGGGGCCGCACAGTACTTC. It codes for CASSLGQAGAAQYF.

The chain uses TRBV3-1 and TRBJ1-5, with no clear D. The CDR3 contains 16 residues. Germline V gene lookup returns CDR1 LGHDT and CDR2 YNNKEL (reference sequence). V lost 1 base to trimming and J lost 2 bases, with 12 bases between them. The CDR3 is CASSQGVSWGNQPQHF. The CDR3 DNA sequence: TGTGCCAGCAGCCAAGGCGTCTCTTGGGGCAATCAGCCCCAGCATTTT.